Listed here are 26 T cell receptor beta chains from one sample, sequenced in a study of blood T cell repertoires in COVID-19. TCRdb's copy holds only in-frame clones and misses some; the assay was immunoSEQ multiplex PCR. The data show some 26,000 clones, about four fifths seen once. Sequencing input: peripheral blood. These receptors came from a man in his 70s with acute or convalescent COVID-19.

This clone was detected once. The DNA of the CDR3 is TGTGCCAGCAGCCTGGGAGAAACTAACTATGGCTACACCTTC. Encoded protein: CASSLGETNYGYTF. The genes are TRBV3-1 (or the pseudogene TRBV3-2) and TRBJ1-2, with unresolved D. V lost 4 bases to trimming and J lost 0 bases, with 9 bases between them. CDR1 and CDR2 (germline): LGHDT, YNNKEL (reference sequence). The CDR3 is made up of 14 amino acids.

The genes are TRBV9 and TRBJ1-1; no reliable D call. Trimming took 1 base from V and 0 from J, leaving 7 bases between them. Germline loops: CDR1 SGDLS, CDR2 YYNGEE. This CDR3 has 14 residues. The chain's CDR3 is CASSVTAVNTEAFF. The CDR3 DNA reads TGTGCCAGCAGCGTAACAGCCGTGAACACTGAAGCTTTCTTT.

This chain uses TRBV6-5 with TRBJ2-5; 9 bases agree with TRBD1. The CDR3 spans 16 residues. The germline V gene encodes CDR1 MNHEY and CDR2 SVGAGI. Germline trimming cut 2 bases from V and 5 bases from J; bases unmatched to any gene: 9. DNA for the CDR3: TGTGCCAGCAGTTACCGCTCAGGACAGGGGATTGAGACCCAGTACTTC. Translation gives CASSYRSGQGIETQYF.

This clone occurred once. The genes are TRBV4-1 and TRBJ2-7; D is undetermined. This CDR3 comprises 16 residues. Trimming took 1 base from V and 2 from J, leaving 15 bases between them. The germline gives CDR1 MGHRA, CDR2 YSYEKL. The CDR3 sequence: CASSQAPYRNPYEQYF. In DNA, the CDR3 is TGCGCCAGCAGCCAAGCCCCGTACAGAAACCCCTACGAGCAGTACTTC.

J is TRBJ2-7 and V is TRBV9; TRBD2 might be the D (5 bases). Per the germline V gene, CDR1 is SGDLS and CDR2 is YYNGEE. V lost 3 bases to trimming and J lost 2 bases, with 12 bases between them. CDR3 length: 14 residues. For the CDR3, the DNA is TGTGCCAGCAGCGGCGGACTCGGGACCTACGAGCAGTACTTC. This encodes CASSGGLGTYEQYF. Full variable domain (remainder filled in from reference TRBV9 and TRBJ2-7): DSGVTQTPKHLITATGQRVTLRCSPRSGDLSVYWYQQSLDQGLQFLIQYYNGEERAKGNILERFSAQQFPDLHSELNLSSLELGDSALYFCASSGGLGTYEQYFGPGTRLTVT.

The V and J genes are TRBV7-2 and TRBJ1-2; tentatively, D is TRBD1 (6 bases). The CDR3 sequence is 15 residues long. Looked up from germline, CDR1 is SGHTA and CDR2 is FQGNSA. The germline V and J ends were trimmed by 5 bases and 3 bases, with 16 bases remaining between them. CDR3 loop: CASSLNRDIDYGYTF. In nucleotides, the CDR3 is TGTGCCAGCAGCCTAAACAGGGATATAGACTATGGCTACACCTTC.

The chain couples TRBV18 to TRBJ1-3, with D maybe TRBD1 (5 bases). Deletions cut 2 bases from V and 4 bases from J, with 12 bases between. CDR1 and CDR2 from the germline V gene are KGHSH and LQKENI. The CDR3 is 15 amino acids. DNA for the CDR3: TGTGCCAGCTCACCAAGCGCCCAGGGAGGAAACACCATATATTTT. Its translation: CASSPSAQGGNTIYF.

The CDR3 DNA follows: TGTGCCATCTCCCCCGACAGGGATTCACCCCTCCACTTT. Translated, it gives CAISPDRDSPLHF. This chain uses TRBV10-3 with TRBJ1-6; 7 bases align to TRBD1. CDR1 and CDR2 (germline): ENHRY, SYGVKD. The CDR3 runs 13 residues. The V segment lost 8 bases and the J segment 8 bases; nucleotides outside the gene matches: 6.

The chain employs TRBV2 and TRBJ1-1; D is ambiguous. The V end lost 9 bases, the J end lost 1 base, and 12 bases lay between the germline ends. The CDR3 extends over 13 amino acids. The V gene's germline CDR1 is SNHLY and CDR2 FYNNEI. The DNA for the CDR3 is TGTGCCAGTAGGGAGGATCGGAACACTGAAGCTTTCTTT. Translation: CASREDRNTEAFF. The whole variable domain, filled in from reference TRBV2 and TRBJ1-1, reads EPEVTQTPSHQVTQMGQEVILRCVPISNHLYFYWYRQILGQKVEFLVSFYNNEISEKSEIFDDQFSVERPDGSNFTLKIRSTKLEDSAMYFCASREDRNTEAFFGQGTRLTVV.

The CDR3: CASSPNTPAPGEKLFF. The CDR3 DNA is TGTGCCAGCTCACCCAATACGCCAGCCCCCGGGGAAAAACTGTTTTTT. The chain links TRBV18 to TRBJ1-4; the D is unclear. The germline V gene encodes CDR1 KGHSH and CDR2 LQKENI. This CDR3 is built from 16 residues. V was shortened by 3 bases and J by 8 bases, with 19 bases between the two germline ends. Drawing the rest from reference TRBV18 and TRBJ1-4, the complete variable domain is NAGVMQNPRHLVRRRGQEARLRCSPMKGHSHVYWYRQLPEEGLKFMVYLQKENIIDESGMPKERFSAEFPKEGPSILRIQQVVRGDSAAYFCASSPNTPAPGEKLFFGSGTQLSVL.

CDR3 sequence (DNA): TGTGCCAGCAGCCAAGATCTGTCTAGCGGGGCCACCAACTTCCTCTACGAGCAGTACTTC. This codes for CASSQDLSSGATNFLYEQYF. The chain uses TRBV4-2 and TRBJ2-7; TRBD2 aligns across 9 bases. Trimming took 0 bases from V and 3 from J; bases not matched to a gene: 18. The germline gives CDR1 LGHNA, CDR2 YNFKEQ. This CDR3 spans 20 amino acids.

The chain is built from TRBV27 and TRBJ2-7; D perhaps matches TRBD1 (5 bases). This CDR3 spans 15 amino acids. Trimming removed 0 bases at V and 4 bases at J, with 13 bases between. Germline-derived CDR1 and CDR2 are MNHEY and SMNVEV (reference sequence). CDR3 protein: CASSLSNGQPYEQYF. The CDR3 nucleotides read TGTGCCAGCAGTTTATCGAACGGACAACCTTACGAGCAGTACTTC.

The V gene is TRBV5-4, the J gene TRBJ2-5; 11 bases are shared with TRBD2. Per germline, CDR1 SGHNT and CDR2 YYREEE (reference sequence). This CDR3 is built from 15 residues. V shed 3 bases and J 5 bases; nucleotides not matched to a gene: 6. The DNA of the CDR3 is TGTGCCAGCAGCTCGGGACTAGCGGATTTCGAGACCCAGTACTTC. Protein sequence: CASSSGLADFETQYF.

The genes are TRBV7-2 and TRBJ2-7, with 8 bases fitting TRBD1. The CDR3 has 15 amino acids. The germline CDR1 and CDR2 sequences are SGHTA and FQGNSA. V was pared by 6 bases and J by 5 bases, with 12 bases of the junction left unmatched. CDR3 protein: CASSLQGDLFDEQYF. CDR3 bases: TGTGCCAGCAGTTTACAGGGGGACCTCTTCGACGAGCAGTACTTC.

A single count supports this clone. The J gene is TRBJ2-2, the V gene TRBV27, with D tentatively TRBD2 (5 bases). Looked up from germline, CDR1 is MNHEY and CDR2 is SMNVEV (reference sequence). This CDR3 has 11 residues. CDR3 nucleotide sequence: TGTGGCCAAGCGGTTACCGGGGAGCTGTTTTTT. The encoded protein is CGQAVTGELFF.

The chain has TRBV5-1 and TRBJ2-3; tentatively, D is TRBD1 (6 bases). CDR1 and CDR2 from the germline V gene are SGHRS and YFSETQ. There are 13 residues in the CDR3. Trimming cost V 4 bases and J 6 bases, with 12 bases left between them. DNA for the CDR3: TGCGCCAGCAGCCCGTACAGGGTCGATACGCAGTATTTT. Translated: CASSPYRVDTQYF.

This chain uses TRBV3-1 (or the pseudogene TRBV3-2) with TRBJ1-1, with D unclear. The V and J ends lost 4 bases and 4 bases respectively, with 10 bases between them. This CDR3 has 13 residues. The germline CDR1 and CDR2 sequences are LGHDT and YNNKEL (reference sequence). CDR3 protein: CASSPREGTEAFF. The DNA of the CDR3 is TGTGCCAGCAGCCCAAGGGAGGGCACTGAAGCTTTCTTT.

Note on this clone: This may arise from a read error, as a much more abundant clone is one base away. The chain links TRBV7-8 to TRBJ2-2, with D possibly being TRBD2 (5 bases). This CDR3 comprises 15 residues. The germline CDR1 and CDR2 sequences are SGHVS and FQNEAQ. V was trimmed by 6 bases and J by 5 bases, leaving 16 bases between them. Here the CDR3 reads CASSHTEGGTGELFF. As DNA, the CDR3 is TGTGCCAGCAGTCATACAGAGGGTGGAACCGGGGAGCTGTTTTTT. Using reference TRBV7-8 and TRBJ2-2 for the parts outside the CDR3, the full variable domain is GAGVSQSPRYKVAKRGQDVALRCDPISGHVSLFWYQQALGQGPEFLTYFQNEAQLDKSGLPSDRFFAERPEGSVSTLKIQRTQQEDSAVYLCASSHTEGGTGELFFGEGSRLTVL.

V gene TRBV2 combines with J gene TRBJ1-4; D remains unclear. The CDR3 covers 12 residues. V was shortened by 8 bases and J by 8 bases, with 12 bases between the two germline ends. Germline lookup yields CDR1 SNHLY and CDR2 FYNNEI. The CDR3 nucleotides are TGTGCCAGCTCAGATAGAGGGGAAAAACTGTTTTTT. Its protein product is CASSDRGEKLFF.

This clone was detected only a few times. This chain joins TRBV7-2 and TRBJ1-6; perhaps TRBD1 as D (5 bases). The V gene lost 3 bases and the J gene lost 9 bases, with 12 bases spanning the gap. CDR1 is SGHTA, CDR2 FQGNSA, per germline. This CDR3 has 14 amino acids. CDR3 sequence: CASSFSGKGSPLHF. CDR3 nucleotides: TGTGCCAGCAGCTTTTCAGGGAAAGGTTCACCCCTCCACTTT.

The rearrangement joins TRBV14 to TRBJ2-7; 7 positions match TRBD1. Germline CDR1 reads SGHDN; CDR2 reads FVKESK. The CDR3 spans 15 residues. Trimming cost V 1 base and J 4 bases; bases outside gene matches: 7. The CDR3 DNA sequence: TGTGCCAGCAGCCAAGGGACAGGTTCCTTTTACGAGCAGTACTTC. Translation gives CASSQGTGSFYEQYF.

V gene TRBV27 combines with J gene TRBJ2-1; TRBD2 matches at 12 bases. Trimming at V came to 4 bases and at J to 6 bases, leaving 4 bases not matched to a gene. Germline V gene lookup returns CDR1 MNHEY and CDR2 SMNVEV (reference sequence). The CDR3 is 15 residues long. The CDR3: CASSSRLAGVNEQFF. As DNA, the CDR3 is TGTGCCAGCAGTTCTAGACTAGCGGGAGTCAATGAGCAGTTCTTC.

This clone was seen once. The chain couples TRBV2 to TRBJ2-3; D is perhaps TRBD2 (6 bases). Trimming pared 8 bases from V and 0 bases from J, leaving 9 bases between. The length of the CDR3 is 13 residues. CDR1 and CDR2 from the germline V gene are SNHLY and FYNNEI. The chain's CDR3 is CASLATSTDTQYF. CDR3 in DNA: TGTGCCAGCCTAGCGACTAGCACAGATACGCAGTATTTT.

The chain has TRBV5-1 and TRBJ2-1; 8 positions match TRBD1. The length of the CDR3 is 14 residues. Germline V gene sequence: CDR1 SGHRS, CDR2 YFSETQ. With 3 bases clipped from V and 6 bases from J, the junction kept 5 bases outside the gene matches. This CDR3 is CASSWTGQGNEQFF. The CDR3 region has the DNA TGCGCCAGCAGCTGGACAGGACAGGGCAATGAGCAGTTCTTC.

The chain employs TRBV18 and TRBJ1-3; 7 bases match TRBD1. V was clipped by 4 bases and J by 5 bases; unmatched bases: 11. CDR1 and CDR2 (germline): KGHSH, LQKENI. The CDR3 is made up of 16 amino acids. CDR3 amino acids: CASSQQTGLSRNTIYF. The CDR3 DNA is TGTGCCAGCTCACAACAGACAGGGCTTTCGAGAAACACCATATATTTT. Full variable domain (missing parts from reference TRBV18 and TRBJ1-3): NAGVMQNPRHLVRRRGQEARLRCSPMKGHSHVYWYRQLPEEGLKFMVYLQKENIIDESGMPKERFSAEFPKEGPSILRIQQVVRGDSAAYFCASSQQTGLSRNTIYFGEGSWLTVV.

The V and J genes are TRBV7-8 and TRBJ1-5; TRBD1 agrees at 9 bases. The ends lost 5 bases at V and 7 bases at J; junction bases unmatched: 9. This CDR3 is 15 amino acids long. CDR1 SGHVS and CDR2 FQNEAQ come from the germline V gene. CDR3 nucleotides: TGTGCCAGCAGCCCGTTACAGGGGGCCAGGCAGCCCCAGCATTTT. Translation: CASSPLQGARQPQHF.